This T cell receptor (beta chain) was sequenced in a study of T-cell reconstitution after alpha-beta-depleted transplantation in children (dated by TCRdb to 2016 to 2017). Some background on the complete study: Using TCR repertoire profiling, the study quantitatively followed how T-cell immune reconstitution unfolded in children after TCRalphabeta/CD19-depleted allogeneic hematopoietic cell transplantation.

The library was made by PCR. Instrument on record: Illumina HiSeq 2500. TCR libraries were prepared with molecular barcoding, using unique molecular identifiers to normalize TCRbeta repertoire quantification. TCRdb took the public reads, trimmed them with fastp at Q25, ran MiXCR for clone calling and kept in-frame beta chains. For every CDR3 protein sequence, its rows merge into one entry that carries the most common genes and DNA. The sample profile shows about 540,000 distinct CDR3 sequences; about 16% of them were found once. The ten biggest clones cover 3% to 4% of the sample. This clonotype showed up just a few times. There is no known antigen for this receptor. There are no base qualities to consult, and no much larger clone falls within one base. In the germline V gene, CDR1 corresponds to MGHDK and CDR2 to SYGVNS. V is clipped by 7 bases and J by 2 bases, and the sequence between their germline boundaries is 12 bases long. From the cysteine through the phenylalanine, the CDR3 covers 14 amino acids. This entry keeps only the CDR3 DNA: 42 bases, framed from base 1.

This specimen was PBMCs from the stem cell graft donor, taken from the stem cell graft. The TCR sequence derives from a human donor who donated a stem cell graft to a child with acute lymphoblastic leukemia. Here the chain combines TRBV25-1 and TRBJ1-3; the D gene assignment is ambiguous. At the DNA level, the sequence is TGTGCCAGCATTGCGGGAGGGACTGGAAACACCATATATTTT. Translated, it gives CASIAGGTGNTIYF.